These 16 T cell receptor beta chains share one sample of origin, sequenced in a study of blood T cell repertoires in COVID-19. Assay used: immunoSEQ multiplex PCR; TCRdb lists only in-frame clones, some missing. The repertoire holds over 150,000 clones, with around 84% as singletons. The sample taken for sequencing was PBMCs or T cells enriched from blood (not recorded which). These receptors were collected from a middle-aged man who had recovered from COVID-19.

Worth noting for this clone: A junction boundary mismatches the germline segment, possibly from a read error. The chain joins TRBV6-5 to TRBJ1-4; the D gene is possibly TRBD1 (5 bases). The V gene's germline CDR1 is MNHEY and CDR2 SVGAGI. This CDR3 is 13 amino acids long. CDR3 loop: CASSQGPKEKLFF. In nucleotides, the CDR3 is TGTGCCAGCAGTCAGGGCCCTAAAGAAAAACTGTTTTTT.

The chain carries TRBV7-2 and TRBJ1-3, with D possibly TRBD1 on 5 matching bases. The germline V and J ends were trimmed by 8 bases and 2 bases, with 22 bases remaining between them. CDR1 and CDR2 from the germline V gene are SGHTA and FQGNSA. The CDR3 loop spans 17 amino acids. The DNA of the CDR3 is TGTGCCAGCCGCAAGGGAAGGGGAGGGTTAACTGGAAACACCATATATTTT. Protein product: CASRKGRGGLTGNTIYF.

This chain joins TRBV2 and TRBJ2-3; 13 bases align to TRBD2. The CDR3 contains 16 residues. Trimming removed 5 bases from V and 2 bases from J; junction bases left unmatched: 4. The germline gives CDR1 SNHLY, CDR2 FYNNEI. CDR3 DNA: TGTGCCAGCAGTAAACTAGCGGGGGGGTACACAGATACGCAGTATTTT. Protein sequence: CASSKLAGGYTDTQYF.

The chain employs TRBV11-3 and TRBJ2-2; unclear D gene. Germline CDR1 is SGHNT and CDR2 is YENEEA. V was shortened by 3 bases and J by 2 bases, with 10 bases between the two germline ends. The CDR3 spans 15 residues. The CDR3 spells CASSFRASNTGELFF. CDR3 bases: TGTGCCAGCAGCTTCAGAGCGTCAAACACCGGGGAGCTGTTTTTT.

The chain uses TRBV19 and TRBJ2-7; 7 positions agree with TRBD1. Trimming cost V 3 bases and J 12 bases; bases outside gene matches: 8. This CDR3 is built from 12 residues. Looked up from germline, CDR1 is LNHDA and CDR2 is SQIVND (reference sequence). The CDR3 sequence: CASSIGTANLYF. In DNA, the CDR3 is TGTGCCAGTAGTATCGGGACAGCTAACTTGTACTTC.

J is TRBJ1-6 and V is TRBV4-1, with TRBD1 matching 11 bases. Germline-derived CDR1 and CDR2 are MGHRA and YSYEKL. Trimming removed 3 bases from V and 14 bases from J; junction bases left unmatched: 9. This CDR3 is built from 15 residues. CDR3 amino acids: CASSHLGTGGRALHF. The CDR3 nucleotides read TGCGCCAGCAGCCATCTTGGGACAGGGGGAAGGGCCCTCCACTTT.

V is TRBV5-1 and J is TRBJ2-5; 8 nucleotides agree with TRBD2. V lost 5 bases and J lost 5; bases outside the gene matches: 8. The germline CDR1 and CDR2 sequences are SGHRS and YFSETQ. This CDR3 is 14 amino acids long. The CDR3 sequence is CASRVGTSSETQYF. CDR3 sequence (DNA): TGCGCCAGCAGAGTAGGGACTAGTTCGGAGACCCAGTACTTC.

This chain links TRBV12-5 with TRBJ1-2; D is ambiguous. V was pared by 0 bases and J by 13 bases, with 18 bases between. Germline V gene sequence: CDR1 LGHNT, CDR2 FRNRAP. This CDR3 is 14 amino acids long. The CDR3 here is CASGLVPTEMSFTF. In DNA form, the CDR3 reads TGTGCTAGTGGTTTGGTACCCACCGAGATGAGTTTCACCTTC.

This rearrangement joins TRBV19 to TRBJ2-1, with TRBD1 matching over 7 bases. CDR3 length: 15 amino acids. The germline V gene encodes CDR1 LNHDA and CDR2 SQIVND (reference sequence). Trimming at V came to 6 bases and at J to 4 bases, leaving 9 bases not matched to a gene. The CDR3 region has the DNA TGTGCCAGTAGAGAAGGGGGCGAAGTGTACAATGAGCAGTTCTTC. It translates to CASREGGEVYNEQFF.

DNA of the CDR3: TGTGCCAGCAGCTTAGTTAGGGGATCGGACACTGAAGCTTTCTTT. Residues: CASSLVRGSDTEAFF. The chain links TRBV7-8 to TRBJ1-1; a possible D gene is TRBD1 (5 bases). V was trimmed by 1 base and J by 3 bases, leaving 12 bases between them. In germline, CDR1 is SGHVS, CDR2 FQNEAQ. This CDR3 is built from 15 residues.

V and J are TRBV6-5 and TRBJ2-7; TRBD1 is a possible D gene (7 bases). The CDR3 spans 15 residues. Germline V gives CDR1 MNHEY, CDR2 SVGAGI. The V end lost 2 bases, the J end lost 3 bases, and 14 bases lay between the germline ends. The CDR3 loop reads CASSYRQGGIYEQYF. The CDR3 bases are TGTGCCAGCAGTTACAGGCAGGGGGGAATCTACGAGCAGTACTTC.

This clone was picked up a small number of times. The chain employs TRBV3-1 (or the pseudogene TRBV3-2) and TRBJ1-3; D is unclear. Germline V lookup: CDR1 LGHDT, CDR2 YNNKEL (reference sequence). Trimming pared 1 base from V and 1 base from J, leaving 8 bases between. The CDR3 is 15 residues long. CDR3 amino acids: CASSQGLTSGNTIYF. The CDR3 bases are TGTGCCAGCAGCCAAGGTTTGACATCTGGAAACACCATATATTTT.

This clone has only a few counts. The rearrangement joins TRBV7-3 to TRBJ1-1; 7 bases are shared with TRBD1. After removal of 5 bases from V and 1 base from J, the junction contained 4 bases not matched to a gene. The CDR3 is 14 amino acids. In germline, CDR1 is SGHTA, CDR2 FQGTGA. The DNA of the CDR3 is TGTGCCAGCAGCCGACAGGGACCGAACACTGAAGCTTTCTTT. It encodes CASSRQGPNTEAFF.

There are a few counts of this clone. The CDR3, as DNA: TGTGCCAGTAATGAGAATCTCGCTAACTATGGCTACACCTTC. This translates into CASNENLANYGYTF. The chain carries TRBV19 and TRBJ1-2; no definite D call. Between the trimmed V and J ends, which lost 7 bases and 0 bases, there was a span of 12 bases. The V gene's germline CDR1 is LNHDA and CDR2 SQIVND (reference sequence). The CDR3 runs to 14 residues.

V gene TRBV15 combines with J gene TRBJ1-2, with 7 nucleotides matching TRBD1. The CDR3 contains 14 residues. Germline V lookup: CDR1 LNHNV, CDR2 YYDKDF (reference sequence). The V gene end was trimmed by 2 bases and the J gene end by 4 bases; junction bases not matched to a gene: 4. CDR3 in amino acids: CATSRWDSRYGYTF. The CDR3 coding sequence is TGTGCCACCAGCAGATGGGACAGCCGCTATGGCTACACCTTC.

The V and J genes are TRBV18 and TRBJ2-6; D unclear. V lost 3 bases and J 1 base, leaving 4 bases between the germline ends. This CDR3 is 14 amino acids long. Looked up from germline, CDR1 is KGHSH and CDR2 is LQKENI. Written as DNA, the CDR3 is TGTGCCAGCTCACCCCGGTCTGGGGCCAACGTCCTGACTTTC. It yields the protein CASSPRSGANVLTF. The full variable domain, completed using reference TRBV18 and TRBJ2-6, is NAGVMQNPRHLVRRRGQEARLRCSPMKGHSHVYWYRQLPEEGLKFMVYLQKENIIDESGMPKERFSAEFPKEGPSILRIQQVVRGDSAAYFCASSPRSGANVLTFGAGSRLTVL.